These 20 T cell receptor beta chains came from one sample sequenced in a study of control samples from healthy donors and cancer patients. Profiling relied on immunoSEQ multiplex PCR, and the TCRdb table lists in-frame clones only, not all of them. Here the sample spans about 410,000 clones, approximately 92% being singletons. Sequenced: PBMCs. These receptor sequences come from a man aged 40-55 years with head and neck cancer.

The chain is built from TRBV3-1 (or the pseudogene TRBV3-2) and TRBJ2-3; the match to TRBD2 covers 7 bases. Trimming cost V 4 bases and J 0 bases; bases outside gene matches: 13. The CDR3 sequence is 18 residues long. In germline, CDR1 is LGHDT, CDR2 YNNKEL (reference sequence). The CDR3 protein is CASSLGTTPGPSTDTQYF. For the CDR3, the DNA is TGTGCCAGCAGCCTCGGGACTACGCCGGGCCCTAGCACAGATACGCAGTATTTT.

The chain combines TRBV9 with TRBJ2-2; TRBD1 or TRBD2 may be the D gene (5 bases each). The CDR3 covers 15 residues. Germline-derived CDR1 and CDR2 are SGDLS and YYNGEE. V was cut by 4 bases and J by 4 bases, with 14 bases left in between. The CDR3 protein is CASSSHGAGTGELFF. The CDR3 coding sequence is TGTGCCAGCAGCTCCCACGGGGCGGGCACCGGGGAGCTGTTTTTT.

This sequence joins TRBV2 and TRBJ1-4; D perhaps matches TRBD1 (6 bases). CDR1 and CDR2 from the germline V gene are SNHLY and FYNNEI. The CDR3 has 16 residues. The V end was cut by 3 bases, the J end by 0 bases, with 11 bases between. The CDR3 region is CASSEEGGTTNEKLFF. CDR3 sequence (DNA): TGTGCCAGCAGTGAGGAGGGGGGGACAACTAATGAAAAACTGTTTTTT.

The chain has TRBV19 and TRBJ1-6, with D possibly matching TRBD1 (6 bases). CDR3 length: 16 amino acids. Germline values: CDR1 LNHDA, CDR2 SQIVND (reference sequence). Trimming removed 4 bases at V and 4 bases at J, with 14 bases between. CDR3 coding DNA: TGTGCCAGTAGTACACAGGGTACCTCTTATAATTCACCCCTCCACTTT. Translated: CASSTQGTSYNSPLHF.

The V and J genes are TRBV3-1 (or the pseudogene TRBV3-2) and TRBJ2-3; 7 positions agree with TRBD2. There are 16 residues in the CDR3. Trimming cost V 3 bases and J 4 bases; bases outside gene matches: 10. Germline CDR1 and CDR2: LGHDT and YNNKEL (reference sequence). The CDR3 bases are TGTGCCAGCAGCCAGTACCTAGGCGGGAGCGCAGATACGCAGTATTTT. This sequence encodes CASSQYLGGSADTQYF.

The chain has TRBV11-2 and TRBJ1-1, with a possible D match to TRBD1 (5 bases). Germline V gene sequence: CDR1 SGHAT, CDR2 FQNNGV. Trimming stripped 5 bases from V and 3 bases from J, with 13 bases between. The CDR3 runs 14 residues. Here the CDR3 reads CASSPTGGYTEAFF. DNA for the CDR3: TGTGCCAGCAGCCCCACCGGGGGGTACACTGAAGCTTTCTTT.

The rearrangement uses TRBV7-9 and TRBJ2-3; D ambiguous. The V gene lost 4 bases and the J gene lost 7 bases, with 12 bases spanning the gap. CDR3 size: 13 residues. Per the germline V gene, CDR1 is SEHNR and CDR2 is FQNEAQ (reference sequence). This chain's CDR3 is CASSSRLVNTQYF. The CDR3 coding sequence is TGTGCCAGCAGCTCCCGCCTGGTAAATACGCAGTATTTT.

For the CDR3, the DNA is TGTGCCAGCAGCGTAGTGGGGGGGCCCAGGGAGACCCAGTACTTC. Translated: CASSVVGGPRETQYF. This sequence joins TRBV9 and TRBJ2-5; tentatively, D is TRBD2 (7 bases). Trimming pared 0 bases from V and 5 bases from J, leaving 14 bases between. CDR1 is SGDLS and CDR2 is YYNGEE in the germline V gene. The CDR3 covers 15 residues.

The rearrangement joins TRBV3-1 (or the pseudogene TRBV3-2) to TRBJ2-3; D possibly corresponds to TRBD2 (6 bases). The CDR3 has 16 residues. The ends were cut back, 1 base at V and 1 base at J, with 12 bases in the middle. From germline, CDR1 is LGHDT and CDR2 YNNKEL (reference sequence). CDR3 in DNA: TGTGCCAGCAGCCAAGGTGCTAGCGAGCGCACAGATACGCAGTATTTT. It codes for CASSQGASERTDTQYF.

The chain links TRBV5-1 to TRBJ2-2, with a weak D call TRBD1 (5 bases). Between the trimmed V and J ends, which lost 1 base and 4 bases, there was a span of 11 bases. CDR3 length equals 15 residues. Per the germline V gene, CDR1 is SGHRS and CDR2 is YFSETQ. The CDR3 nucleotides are TGCGCCAGCAGCTTGAGCCAGGGAATCACCGGGGAGCTGTTTTTT. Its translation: CASSLSQGITGELFF.

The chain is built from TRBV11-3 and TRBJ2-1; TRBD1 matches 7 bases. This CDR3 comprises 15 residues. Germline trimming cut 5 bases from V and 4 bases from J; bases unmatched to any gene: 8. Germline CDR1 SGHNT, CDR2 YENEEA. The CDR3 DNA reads TGTGCCAGCAGCCTAACCCAGGGACAGTACAATGAGCAGTTCTTC. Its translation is CASSLTQGQYNEQFF.

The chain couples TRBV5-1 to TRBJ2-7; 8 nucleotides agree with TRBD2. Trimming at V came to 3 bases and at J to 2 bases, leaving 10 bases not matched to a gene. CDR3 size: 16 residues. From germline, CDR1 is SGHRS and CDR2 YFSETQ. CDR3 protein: CASSSQLPGLAYEQYF. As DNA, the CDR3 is TGCGCCAGCAGCTCCCAACTCCCGGGACTAGCCTACGAGCAGTACTTC.

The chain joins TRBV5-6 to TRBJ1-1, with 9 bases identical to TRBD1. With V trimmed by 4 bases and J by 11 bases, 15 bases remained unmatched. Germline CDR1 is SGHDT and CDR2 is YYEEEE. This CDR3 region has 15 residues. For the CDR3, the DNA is TGTGCCAGCAGCACCGAATACAGGGGGCCTATGGAGGCTTTCTTT. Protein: CASSTEYRGPMEAFF.

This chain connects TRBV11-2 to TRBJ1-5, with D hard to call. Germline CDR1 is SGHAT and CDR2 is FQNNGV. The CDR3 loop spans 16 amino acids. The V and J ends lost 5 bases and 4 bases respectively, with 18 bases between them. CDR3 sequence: CASSLSADARNQPQHF. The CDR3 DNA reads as TGTGCCAGCAGCCTTTCAGCGGACGCCCGGAATCAGCCCCAGCATTTT. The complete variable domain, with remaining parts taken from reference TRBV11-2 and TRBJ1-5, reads EAGVAQSPRYKIIEKRQSVAFWCNPISGHATLYWYQQILGQGPKLLIQFQNNGVVDDSQLPKDRFSAERLKGVDSTLKIQPAKLEDSAVYLCASSLSADARNQPQHFGDGTRLSIL.

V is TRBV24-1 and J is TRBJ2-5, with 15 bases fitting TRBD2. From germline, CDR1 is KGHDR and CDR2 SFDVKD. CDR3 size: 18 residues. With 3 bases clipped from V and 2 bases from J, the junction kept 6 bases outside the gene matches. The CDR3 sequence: CATSDLGLAGGKQETQYF. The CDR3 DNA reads TGTGCCACCAGTGATCTCGGACTAGCGGGGGGGAAACAAGAGACCCAGTACTTC.

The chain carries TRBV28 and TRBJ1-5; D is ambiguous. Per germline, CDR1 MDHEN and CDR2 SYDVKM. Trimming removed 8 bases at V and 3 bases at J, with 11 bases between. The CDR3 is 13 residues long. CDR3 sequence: CASSGWVNQPQHF. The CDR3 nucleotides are TGTGCCAGCTCCGGATGGGTCAATCAGCCCCAGCATTTT.

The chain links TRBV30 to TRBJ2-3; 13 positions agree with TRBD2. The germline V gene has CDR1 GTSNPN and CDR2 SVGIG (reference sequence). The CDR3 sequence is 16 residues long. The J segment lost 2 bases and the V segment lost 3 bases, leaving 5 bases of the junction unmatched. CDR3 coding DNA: TGTGCCTGGAGAGGACTAGCGGGGGACCTCACAGATACGCAGTATTTT. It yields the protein CAWRGLAGDLTDTQYF.

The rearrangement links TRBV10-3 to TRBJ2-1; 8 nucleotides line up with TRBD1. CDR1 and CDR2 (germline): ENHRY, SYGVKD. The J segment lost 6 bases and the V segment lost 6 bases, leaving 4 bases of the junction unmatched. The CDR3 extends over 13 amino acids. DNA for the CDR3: TGTGCCATCAGCGGCGACAGGGGCAATGAGCAGTTCTTC. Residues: CAISGDRGNEQFF.

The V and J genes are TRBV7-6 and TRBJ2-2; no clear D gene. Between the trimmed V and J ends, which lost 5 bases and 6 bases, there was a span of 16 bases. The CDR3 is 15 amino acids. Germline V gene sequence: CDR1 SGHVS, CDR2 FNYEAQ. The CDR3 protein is CASSAFGDIAGELFF. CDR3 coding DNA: TGTGCCAGCAGCGCCTTTGGGGATATAGCCGGGGAGCTGTTTTTT.

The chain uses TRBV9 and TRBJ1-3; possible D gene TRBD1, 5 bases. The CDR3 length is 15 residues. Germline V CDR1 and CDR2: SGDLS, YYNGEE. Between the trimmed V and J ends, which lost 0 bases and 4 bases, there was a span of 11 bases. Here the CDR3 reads CASSVVGGNGNTIYF. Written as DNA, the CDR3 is TGTGCCAGCAGCGTAGTGGGGGGGAACGGAAACACCATATATTTT.